This T cell receptor beta chain was sequenced in a study of T cell responses to AZD1222 COVID-19 vaccine. Whole-study context: Researchers grouped second doses given at about 4 or about 12 weeks into one pool. Overall study results and limits: Vaccination with two AZD1222 doses was followed by a rise in Spike-specific TCR breadth and depth. Per reports, nearly half of all spike-specific TCRs target regions that are unmutated in variants.

As regards this clone: Antigen unknown.

The V and J ends lost 4 bases and 4 bases respectively, with 10 bases between them. The germline CDR1 and CDR2 sequences are SGHTA and FQGNSA. This CDR3 comprises 14 residues. Clones were read by immunoSEQ multiplex PCR, and TCRdb kept only the in-frame ones, dropping some. The sample lists 95,000 to 150,000 clones; 88% were seen once. This TCR came from an adult in good health. The gene calls are TRBV7-2 and TRBJ2-2, with a weak D call TRBD2 (5 bases). This sample comprised peripheral blood, obtained on day 0 of AZD1222 vaccination. This CDR3 reads CASSSSDFTGELFF. CDR3 nucleotide sequence: TGTGCCAGCAGCTCGTCGGACTTCACCGGGGAGCTGTTTTTT. Combining the CDR3 with reference TRBV7-2 and TRBJ2-2 gives the whole variable domain GAGVSQSPSNKVTEKGKDVELRCDPISGHTALYWYRQSLGQGLEFLIYFQGNSAPDKSGLPSDRFSAERTGGSVSTLTIQRTQQEDSAVYLCASSSSDFTGELFFGEGSRLTVL.